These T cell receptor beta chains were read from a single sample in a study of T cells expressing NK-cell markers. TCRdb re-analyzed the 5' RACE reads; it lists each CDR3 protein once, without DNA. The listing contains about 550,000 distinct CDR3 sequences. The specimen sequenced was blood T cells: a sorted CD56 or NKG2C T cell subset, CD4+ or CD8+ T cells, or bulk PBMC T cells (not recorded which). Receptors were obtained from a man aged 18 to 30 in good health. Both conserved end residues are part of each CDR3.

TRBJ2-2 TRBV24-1 CATRSPGDLTNTGELFF
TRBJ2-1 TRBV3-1 CASSPGTPTYNEQFF
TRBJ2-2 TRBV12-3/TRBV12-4 CASAGHGSGELFF
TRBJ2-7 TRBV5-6 CASTFGRSYEQYF
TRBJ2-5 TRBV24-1 CATSVASGRGETQYF
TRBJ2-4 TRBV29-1 CSVVQGIIQYF
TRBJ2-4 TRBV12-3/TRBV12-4 CASSFGGKENIQYF
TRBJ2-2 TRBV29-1 CSVGGVVTTGELFF
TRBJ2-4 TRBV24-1 CATSGTGGFRLAKNIQYF
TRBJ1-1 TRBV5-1 CASSLDGMNTEAFF
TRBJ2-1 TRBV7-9 CASSSSLEPDFGQFF
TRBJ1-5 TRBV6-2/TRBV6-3 CASRLGQHSNQPQHF
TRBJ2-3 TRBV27 CASSVVAEDTQYF
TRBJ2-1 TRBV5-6 CASRQTGDPFPEQFF
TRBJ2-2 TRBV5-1 CASSLAWQTISTGELFF
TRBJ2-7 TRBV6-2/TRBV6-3 CASSPWGEQYF
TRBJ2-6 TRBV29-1 CSVAGQGFSGANVLTF
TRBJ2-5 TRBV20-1 CSARAVLAGGPGETQYF
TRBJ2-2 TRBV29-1 CSAGGPSGELFF
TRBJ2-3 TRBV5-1 CASTTSGSSTDTQYF
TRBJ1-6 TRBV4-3 CASSQEGQNNSPLHF
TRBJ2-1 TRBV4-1 CASSQDHNEQFF
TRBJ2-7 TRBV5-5 CASSLAGARSSYEQYF
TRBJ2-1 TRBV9 CASNPGQVYNEQFF
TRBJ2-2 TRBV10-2 CASSGQSPNTGELFF
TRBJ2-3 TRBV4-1 CASSQMAGASDTQYF
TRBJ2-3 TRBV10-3 CAISPSGDTQYF
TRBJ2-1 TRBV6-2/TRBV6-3 CATRAGSYNEQFF
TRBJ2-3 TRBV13 CASSSSPGTSGTTDTQYF
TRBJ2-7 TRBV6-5 CASSHPRANEQYF
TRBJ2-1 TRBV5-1 CASSLTSGRATLNEQFF
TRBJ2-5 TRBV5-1 CASSTGTGAPETQYF
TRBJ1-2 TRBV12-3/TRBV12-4 CASSLFKANYGYTF
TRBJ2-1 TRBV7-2 CASSLSGLELYNEQFF
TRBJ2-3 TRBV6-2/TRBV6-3 CASSYLYKSTDTQYF
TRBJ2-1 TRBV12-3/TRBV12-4 CASSGERAGAYNEQFF
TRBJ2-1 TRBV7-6 CASSLGLEGPFF
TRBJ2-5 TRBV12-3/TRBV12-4 CATSSGGSQETQYF
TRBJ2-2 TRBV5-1 CASSHEPGNTGELFF
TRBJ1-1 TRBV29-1 CSAEGWGSEAFF
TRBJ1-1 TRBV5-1 CASSQDVNTEAFF
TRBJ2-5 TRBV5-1 CASSLARETQYF
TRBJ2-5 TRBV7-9 CASSPGWEEETQYF
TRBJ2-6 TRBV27 CASSPTATGANVLTF
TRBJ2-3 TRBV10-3 CATRTSGPTDTQYF
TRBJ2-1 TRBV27 CASSWDASRTYEQFF
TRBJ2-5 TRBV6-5 CASSYGGLAGDVTQYF
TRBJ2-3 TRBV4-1 CASSQAPTTDTQYF
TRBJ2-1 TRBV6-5 CASSAPGGGEQFF
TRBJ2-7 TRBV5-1 CASSIGGTYEQYF
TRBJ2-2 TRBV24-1 CATSDSQGLWNANTGELFF
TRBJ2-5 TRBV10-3 CATMQITGAQYF
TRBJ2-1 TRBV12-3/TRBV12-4 CASSSPGTGPYNEQFF